The 12 T cell receptor beta chains given below trace back to one sample, sequenced in a study of blood T cell repertoires in COVID-19. The table came from immunoSEQ multiplex PCR; TCRdb's copy has only in-frame clones and leaves some out. The table has 75,000 to 100,000 clones, over 70% seen once. The sample comprised peripheral blood. These receptors were collected from a woman of 80 years or more with acute or convalescent COVID-19.

The chain is built from TRBV10-3 and TRBJ1-2; D is possibly TRBD1 (6 bases). CDR1 and CDR2 from the germline V gene are ENHRY and SYGVKD. Trimming pared 6 bases from V and 2 bases from J, leaving 13 bases between. The CDR3 totals 14 residues. In nucleotides, the CDR3 is TGTGCCATCAGGGACGGGACAAACAACTATGGCTACACCTTC. This sequence encodes CAIRDGTNNYGYTF.

The chain links TRBV4-1 to TRBJ2-2; TRBD2 agrees at 7 bases. There are 19 residues in the CDR3. The V and J ends lost 4 bases and 6 bases, in that order; junction bases with no gene match: 20. The germline V gene encodes CDR1 MGHRA and CDR2 YSYEKL. CDR3 nucleotides: TGCGCCAGCAGCCCGAGTCCTGGCCTCGGGGGGAGCGGCTCCGGGGAGCTGTTTTTT. This encodes CASSPSPGLGGSGSGELFF.

The rearrangement links TRBV5-1 to TRBJ1-2, with D unresolved. V lost 0 bases and J lost 4, with 7 bases in between. Germline V gene lookup returns CDR1 SGHRS and CDR2 YFSETQ. CDR3 length equals 13 residues. The CDR3 bases are TGCGCCAGCAGCTTGGGAGGAACCTATGGCTACACCTTC. As protein: CASSLGGTYGYTF.

In this sample, this clone turned up once. This chain uses TRBV30 with TRBJ1-5; a possible D gene is TRBD1 (5 bases). The V gene's germline CDR1 is GTSNPN and CDR2 SVGIG (reference sequence). The V and J ends lost 0 bases and 0 bases respectively, with 9 bases between them. The CDR3 totals 15 residues. The CDR3 bases are TGTGCCTGGAGTGTGGGGGGTAATAGCAATCAGCCCCAGCATTTT. The encoded protein is CAWSVGGNSNQPQHF.

This clone was seen more than once but under ten times. The chain carries TRBV7-6 and TRBJ2-3; 11 bases fit TRBD2. From germline, CDR1 is SGHVS and CDR2 FNYEAQ. The CDR3 loop spans 16 amino acids. V dropped 6 bases and J dropped 0; count of bases not matched to a gene: 5. DNA of the CDR3: TGTGCCAGCAGTTACCGACTAGCGGGGAGCACAGATACGCAGTATTTT. It translates to CASSYRLAGSTDTQYF. The entire variable domain, with the rest obtained from reference TRBV7-6 and TRBJ2-3, is as follows: GAGVSQSPRYKVTKRGQDVALRCDPISGHVSLYWYRQALGQGPEFLTYFNYEAQQDKSGLPNDRFSAERPEGSISTLTIQRTEQRDSAMYRCASSYRLAGSTDTQYFGPGTRLTVL.

This clone was recorded once. The chain combines TRBV5-1 with TRBJ2-5; 7 positions match TRBD2. In germline, CDR1 is SGHRS, CDR2 YFSETQ. Trimming cost V 4 bases and J 5 bases; bases outside gene matches: 8. CDR3 length: 14 residues. The CDR3 region has the DNA TGCGCCAGCAGCCCGTCATGGGGGGGGGAGACCCAGTACTTC. Translation gives CASSPSWGGETQYF.

The chain joins TRBV2 to TRBJ2-7; 8 positions match TRBD1. Germline-derived CDR1 and CDR2 are SNHLY and FYNNEI. The CDR3 runs 14 residues. The trim removed 5 bases at V and 2 bases at J, leaving 5 bases unmatched. The CDR3 sequence is CASSRDRPTYEQYF. CDR3 DNA: TGTGCCAGCAGTAGGGACAGGCCAACCTACGAGCAGTACTTC.

The chain recombines TRBV6-2 or TRBV6-3 with TRBJ1-1; possibly TRBD1 for D (5 bases). This CDR3 contains 15 residues. Germline CDR1 and CDR2: MNHEY and SVGEGT. The germline V and J ends were trimmed by 4 bases and 3 bases, with 15 bases remaining between them. Written as DNA, the CDR3 is TGTGCCAGCAGTTCCCCCGGGGGAGTCCACACTGAAGCTTTCTTT. This codes for CASSSPGGVHTEAFF.

This CDR3 reads CASSSTSSADTQYF. CDR3 nucleotides: TGTGCCAGCAGCAGTACTAGCTCCGCAGATACGCAGTATTTT. The chain has TRBV5-4 and TRBJ2-3; D may be TRBD2 (6 bases). V gave up 4 bases and J gave up 4 bases, with 13 bases separating them. Germline V CDR1 and CDR2: SGHNT, YYREEE (reference sequence). The length of the CDR3 is 14 residues.

This sequence joins TRBV5-5 and TRBJ1-1, with no clear D. The CDR3 consists of 13 residues. Trimming removed 3 bases from V and 7 bases from J, with 13 bases in between. Per germline, CDR1 SGHKS and CDR2 YYEKEE (reference sequence). The CDR3 DNA reads TGTGCCAGCAGCTCCCTGGTCCGCGGTGAAGCTTTCTTT. This gives the protein CASSSLVRGEAFF.

This clone was picked up one time. The chain employs TRBV28 and TRBJ1-1; 8 bases line up with TRBD1. Germline loops: CDR1 MDHEN, CDR2 SYDVKM. The ends lost 2 bases at V and 4 bases at J; junction bases unmatched: 3. This CDR3 comprises 14 residues. This CDR3 reads CASSLGQGTTEAFF. The CDR3 DNA reads as TGTGCCAGCAGTTTAGGACAGGGAACCACTGAAGCTTTCTTT.

A note on this clone: Because the CDR3's place on the DNA is in doubt, the DNA is left out and the CDR3 is given as listed by TCRdb. This rearrangement joins TRBV21-1 to TRBJ1-1; TRBD1 is the table's D call and was not checked against the DNA. TRBV21-1 is designated a pseudogene. The CDR3 numbers 17 amino acids, ends counted. The CDR3 region is CASSKVGSGTENTEAFF.